A selection of T cell receptor beta chains follows, all from one sample in a study of yellow fever vaccine responses in identical twins. TCRdb fed the RT-PCR reads into MiXCR, producing one record per CDR3 protein. The table has 15,000 or so distinct CDR3 sequences, 65% to 85% seen once. The sequenced sample was T cells from blood (PBMCs), unsorted or a sorted subset (not recorded which), obtained before or after yellow fever vaccination (not recorded which). The receptors were sampled from a woman under 30 who received the yellow fever vaccine. Both conserved end residues are part of each CDR3. Fields, in order: CDR3 length, V gene, J gene, clone size, D gene, CDR3 protein, CDR3 DNA. A D gene is named only where the DNA matches it firmly. Clone sizes are given selectively: once, few, many, or a class where the clone is expanded.

>15|TRBV3-1|TRBJ2-5|NA|NA
CASSRAAELQETQYF
TGTGCCAGCAGCCGAGCTGCGGAACTACAAGAGACCCAGTACTTC
>16|TRBV14|TRBJ2-7|NA|NA
CASSQVLGKATYEQYF
TGTGCCAGCAGCCAAGTATTGGGGAAAGCCACCTACGAGCAGTACTTC
>12|TRBV9|TRBJ1-3|NA|NA
CASSAVLGPIYF
TGTGCCAGCAGCGCTGTACTGGGGCCCATATATTTT
>15|TRBV20-1|TRBJ2-2|NA|NA
CSAREGGQPTGELFF
TGCAGTGCTAGAGAGGGTGGACAGCCCACCGGGGAGCTGTTTTTT
>13|TRBV5-1|TRBJ2-7|NA|TRBD2
CASSTSGNYEQYF
TGCGCCAGCAGCACTAGCGGCAACTACGAGCAGTACTTC
>14|TRBV12-3/TRBV12-4|TRBJ2-1|NA|TRBD2
CASSLLRGGGEQFF
TGTGCCAGCAGTTTACTGCGGGGGGGCGGTGAGCAGTTCTTC
>13|TRBV5-5|TRBJ2-5|medium-sized|NA
CASSSKPQETQYF
TGTGCCAGCAGTTCCAAACCCCAAGAGACCCAGTACTTC
>13|TRBV14|TRBJ1-2|NA|NA
CASSQFSQVGYTF
TGTGCCAGCAGCCAATTCAGTCAAGTGGGCTACACCTTC
>18|TRBV20-1|TRBJ2-1|NA|TRBD2
CSARPPTSGGPSYNEQFF
TGCAGTGCTAGACCGCCGACTAGCGGGGGGCCATCCTACAATGAGCAGTTCTTC
>15|TRBV20-1|TRBJ1-3|NA|NA
CSARDQRVPGNTIYF
TGCAGTGCTAGAGATCAAAGGGTCCCTGGAAACACCATATATTTT
>11|TRBV28|TRBJ1-2|few|NA
CASTPGLTYTF
TGTGCCAGCACTCCAGGGTTGACTTACACCTTC
>16|TRBV14|TRBJ2-1|once|NA
CASSPLGGPSYNEQFF
TGTGCCAGCAGCCCGTTGGGGGGGCCCTCCTACAATGAGCAGTTCTTC
>13|TRBV15|TRBJ2-5|NA|NA
CATSRVSWETQYF
TGTGCCACCAGCAGAGTTAGCTGGGAGACCCAGTACTTC
>15|TRBV5-1|TRBJ1-3|few|NA
CASSSTGFSGNTIYF
TGCGCCAGCAGCTCCACGGGTTTCTCTGGAAACACCATATATTTT
>14|TRBV15|TRBJ1-1|NA|NA
CATSTSQGTTEAFF
TGTGCCACCAGCACGAGCCAGGGTACCACTGAAGCTTTCTTT
>13|TRBV9|TRBJ1-1|NA|NA
CASSVVGRAEAFF
TGTGCCAGCAGCGTAGTGGGAAGGGCTGAAGCTTTCTTT
>15|TRBV5-1|TRBJ1-4|NA|NA
CASSLESSGREKLFF
TGCGCCAGCAGCTTGGAGTCCTCTGGGAGAGAAAAACTGTTTTTT
>13|TRBV29-1|TRBJ1-1|NA|NA
CSVGEGMNTEAFF
TGCAGCGTTGGGGAGGGGATGAACACTGAAGCTTTCTTT
>15|TRBV27|TRBJ2-1|NA|NA
CASTYTVASYNEQFF
TGTGCCAGCACCTATACCGTAGCGTCCTACAATGAGCAGTTCTTC
>14|TRBV18|TRBJ2-7|NA|NA
CASLRDSLINEQYF
TGTGCCAGTTTGAGAGACAGCTTAATAAACGAGCAGTACTTC
>15|TRBV11-3|TRBJ1-4|NA|NA
CASSSVGAGNEKLFF
TGTGCCAGCAGCTCGGTGGGGGCAGGGAATGAAAAACTGTTTTTT
>15|TRBV2|TRBJ1-1|NA|NA
CASSEGGGASTEAFF
TGTGCCAGCAGTGAAGGAGGGGGGGCCTCTACTGAAGCTTTCTTT
>11|TRBV24-1|TRBJ2-7|once|NA
CATSRKYEQYF
TGTGCCACCAGTAGGAAGTACGAGCAGTACTTC
>13|TRBV29-1|TRBJ2-2|NA|NA
CSVSSLSAGELFF
TGCAGCGTTTCTAGCTTAAGTGCCGGGGAGCTGTTTTTT
>13|TRBV5-4|TRBJ2-3|NA|NA
CASSLVSTDTQYF
TGTGCCAGCAGCTTGGTCAGCACAGATACGCAGTATTTT
>15|TRBV10-1|TRBJ2-1|NA|NA
CASSDTRKVANEQFF
TGCGCCAGCAGTGATACTAGGAAAGTCGCCAATGAGCAGTTCTTC
>18|TRBV2|TRBJ2-7|NA|NA
CASSEPPYGGRLSYEQYF
TGTGCCAGCAGTGAACCTCCCTACGGGGGTCGCCTCTCCTACGAGCAGTACTTC
>14|TRBV4-1|TRBJ1-2|NA|NA
CASSQLEDNYGYTF
TGCGCCAGCAGCCAATTGGAGGATAACTATGGCTACACCTTC
>12|TRBV29-1|TRBJ2-3|NA|NA
CSVQPSTDTQYF
TGCAGCGTCCAACCAAGCACAGATACGCAGTATTTT
>14|TRBV7-9|TRBJ2-2|NA|NA
CASRLGDHTGELFF
TGTGCCAGCAGACTGGGGGATCACACCGGGGAGCTGTTTTTT
>13|TRBV10-3|TRBJ1-6|NA|NA
CATTGRVGSPLHF
TGTGCCACCACGGGCAGGGTCGGTTCACCCCTCCACTTT
>16|TRBV11-1|TRBJ1-5|NA|TRBD1
CASSVTGGLSNQPQHF
TGTGCCAGCAGCGTCACAGGGGGCTTAAGCAATCAGCCCCAGCATTTT
>14|TRBV19|TRBJ1-1|NA|NA
CASSIPRKDTEAFF
TGTGCCAGTAGTATTCCAAGGAAGGACACTGAAGCTTTCTTT
>15|TRBV11-1|TRBJ2-5|NA|TRBD2
CASSSTSGGQETQYF
TGTGCCAGCAGCTCCACTAGCGGGGGTCAAGAGACCCAGTACTTC
>15|TRBV29-1|TRBJ2-5|NA|NA
CSVAKHGDIGETQYF
TGCAGCGTTGCCAAACACGGGGATATTGGGGAGACCCAGTACTTC
>12|TRBV11-2|TRBJ2-1|NA|TRBD2
CASGGSGDEQFF
TGTGCCAGCGGCGGGAGTGGCGATGAGCAGTTCTTC
>15|TRBV11-3|TRBJ2-3|once|TRBD2
CASTKLAGGTDTQYF
TGTGCCAGCACGAAGCTAGCGGGAGGCACAGATACGCAGTATTTT
>19|TRBV12-5|TRBJ2-7|few|TRBD2
CASGLGPKSGLAGDYEQYF
TGTGCTAGTGGTTTGGGTCCCAAAAGCGGGCTAGCGGGAGACTACGAGCAGTACTTC
>14|TRBV18|TRBJ2-7|NA|NA
CASSPSRGPYEQYF
TGTGCCAGCTCACCATCCAGGGGTCCCTACGAGCAGTACTTC
>15|TRBV18|TRBJ1-5|NA|NA
CASSQEGIGNQPQHF
TGTGCCAGCTCTCAGGAGGGGATCGGCAATCAGCCCCAGCATTTT
>13|TRBV12-3/TRBV12-4|TRBJ2-5|once|NA
CASSLAQFETQYF
TGTGCCAGCAGTTTAGCACAGTTCGAGACCCAGTACTTC
>15|TRBV9|TRBJ2-3|few|NA
CASSPSPQNTDTQYF
TGTGCCAGCAGCCCTAGTCCTCAAAACACAGATACGCAGTATTTT
>15|TRBV20-1|TRBJ2-3|NA|TRBD2
CSGSGGGTSTDTQYF
TGCAGTGGATCAGGCGGGGGAACCAGCACAGATACGCAGTATTTT
>15|TRBV19|TRBJ1-2|NA|NA
CASSIDRGSVYGYTF
TGTGCCAGTAGTATAGACAGGGGAAGCGTCTATGGCTACACCTTC
>15|TRBV10-3|TRBJ2-6|NA|NA
CAISESPLGANVLTF
TGTGCCATCAGTGAGTCCCCTTTGGGGGCCAACGTCCTGACTTTC
>13|TRBV2|TRBJ1-1|NA|NA
CASSEVRNTEAFF
TGTGCCAGCAGTGAGGTACGGAACACTGAAGCTTTCTTT
>14|TRBV11-1|TRBJ2-3|NA|NA
CASSLRCIGDTQYF
TGTGCCAGCAGCTTAAGATGCATTGGGGATACGCAGTATTTT
>14|TRBV19|TRBJ1-1|NA|TRBD1
CASSADRVDTEAFF
TGTGCCAGTAGTGCAGACAGGGTCGACACTGAAGCTTTCTTT